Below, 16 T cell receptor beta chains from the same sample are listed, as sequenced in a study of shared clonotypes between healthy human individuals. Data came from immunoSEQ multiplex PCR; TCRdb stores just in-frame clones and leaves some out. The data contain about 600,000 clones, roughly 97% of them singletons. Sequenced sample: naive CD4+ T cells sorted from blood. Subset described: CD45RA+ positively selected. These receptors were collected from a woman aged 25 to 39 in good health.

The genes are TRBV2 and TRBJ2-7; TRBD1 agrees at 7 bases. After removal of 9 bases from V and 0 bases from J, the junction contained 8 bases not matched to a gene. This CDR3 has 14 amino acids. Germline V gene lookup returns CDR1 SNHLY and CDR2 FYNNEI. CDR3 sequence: CASTQQGSSYEQYF. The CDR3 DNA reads TGTGCCAGTACCCAACAGGGGAGCTCCTACGAGCAGTACTTC.

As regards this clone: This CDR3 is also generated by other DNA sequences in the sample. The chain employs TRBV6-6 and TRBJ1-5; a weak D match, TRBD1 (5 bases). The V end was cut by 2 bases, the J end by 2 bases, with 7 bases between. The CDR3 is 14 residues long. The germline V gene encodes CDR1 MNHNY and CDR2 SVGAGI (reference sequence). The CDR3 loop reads CASSYDRGNQPQHF. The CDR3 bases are TGTGCCAGCAGTTACGACAGAGGCAATCAGCCCCAGCATTTT.

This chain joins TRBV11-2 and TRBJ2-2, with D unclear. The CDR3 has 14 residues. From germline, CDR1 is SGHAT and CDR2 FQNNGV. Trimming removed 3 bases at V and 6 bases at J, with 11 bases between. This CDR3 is CASSLGIVAGELFF. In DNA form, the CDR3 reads TGTGCCAGCAGCTTGGGGATCGTCGCCGGGGAGCTGTTTTTT.

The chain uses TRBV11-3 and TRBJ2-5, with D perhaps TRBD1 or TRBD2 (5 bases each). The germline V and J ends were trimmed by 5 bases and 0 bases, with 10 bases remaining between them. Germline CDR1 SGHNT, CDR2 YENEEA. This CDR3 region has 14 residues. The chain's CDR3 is CASSVGDHQETQYF. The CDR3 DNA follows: TGTGCCAGCAGCGTGGGGGACCACCAAGAGACCCAGTACTTC.

The CDR3 DNA sequence: TGTGCCAGCAGCTTTTCCCGAACGCCTGCGGGAGAACCCAATGAGCAGTTCTTC. It is translated as CASSFSRTPAGEPNEQFF. The chain couples TRBV7-9 to TRBJ2-1, with 7 bases that match TRBD2. Germline V gene sequence: CDR1 SEHNR, CDR2 FQNEAQ (reference sequence). This CDR3 is 18 amino acids long. With V trimmed by 3 bases and J by 6 bases, 17 bases remained unmatched.

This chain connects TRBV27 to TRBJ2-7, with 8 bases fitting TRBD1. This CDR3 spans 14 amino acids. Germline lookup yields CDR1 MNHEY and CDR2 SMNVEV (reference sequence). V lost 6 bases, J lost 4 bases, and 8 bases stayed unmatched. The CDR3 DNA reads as TGTGCCAGCAGCAAAGGACAGGGAGTATACGAGCAGTACTTC. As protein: CASSKGQGVYEQYF.

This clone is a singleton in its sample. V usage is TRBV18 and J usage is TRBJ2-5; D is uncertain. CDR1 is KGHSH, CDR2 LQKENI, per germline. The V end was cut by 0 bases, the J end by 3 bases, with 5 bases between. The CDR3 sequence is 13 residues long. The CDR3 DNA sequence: TGTGCCAGCTCACCACCTGTAGAAGAGACCCAGTACTTC. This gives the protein CASSPPVEETQYF.

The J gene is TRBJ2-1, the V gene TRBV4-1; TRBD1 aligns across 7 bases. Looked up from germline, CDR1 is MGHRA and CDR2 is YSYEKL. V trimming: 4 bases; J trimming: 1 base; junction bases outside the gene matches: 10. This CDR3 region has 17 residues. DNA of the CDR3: TGCGCCAGCAGCCGCGATCCGGGACAGCTGTCCTACAATGAGCAGTTCTTC. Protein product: CASSRDPGQLSYNEQFF.

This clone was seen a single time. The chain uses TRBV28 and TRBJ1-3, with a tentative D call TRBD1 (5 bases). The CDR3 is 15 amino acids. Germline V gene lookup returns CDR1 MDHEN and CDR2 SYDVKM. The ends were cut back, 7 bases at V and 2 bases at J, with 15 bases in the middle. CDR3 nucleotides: TGTGCCAGCATCCGGGACCCCGGACCTGGAAACACCATATATTTT. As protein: CASIRDPGPGNTIYF.

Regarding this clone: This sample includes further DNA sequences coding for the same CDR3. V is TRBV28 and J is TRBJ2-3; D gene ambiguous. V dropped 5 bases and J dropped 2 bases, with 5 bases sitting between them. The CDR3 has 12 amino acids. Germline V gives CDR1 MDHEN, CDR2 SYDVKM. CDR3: CASSPNTDTQYF. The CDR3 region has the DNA TGTGCCAGCAGTCCAAACACAGATACGCAGTATTTT.

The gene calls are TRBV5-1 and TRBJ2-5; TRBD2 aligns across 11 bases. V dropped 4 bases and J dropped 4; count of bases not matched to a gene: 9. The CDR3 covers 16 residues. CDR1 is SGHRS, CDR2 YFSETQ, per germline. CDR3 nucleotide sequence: TGCGCCAGCAGCCCTGGGACTAGCGGAGGAGGAGAGACCCAGTACTTC. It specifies CASSPGTSGGGETQYF.

In DNA form, the CDR3 reads TGTGCCAGCAGCGCCAGGGGCCAAGAGACCCAGTACTTC. It specifies CASSARGQETQYF. The chain uses TRBV5-6 and TRBJ2-5; D perhaps matches TRBD1 (6 bases). V dropped 4 bases and J dropped 1 base, with 8 bases sitting between them. Germline V CDR1 and CDR2: SGHDT, YYEEEE. This CDR3 comprises 13 residues. Filled out from reference TRBV5-6 and TRBJ2-5, the complete variable domain reads DAGVTQSPTHLIKTRGQQVTLRCSPKSGHDTVSWYQQALGQGPQFIFQYYEEEERQRGNFPDRFSGHQFPNYSSELNVNALLLGDSALYLCASSARGQETQYFGPGTRLLVL.

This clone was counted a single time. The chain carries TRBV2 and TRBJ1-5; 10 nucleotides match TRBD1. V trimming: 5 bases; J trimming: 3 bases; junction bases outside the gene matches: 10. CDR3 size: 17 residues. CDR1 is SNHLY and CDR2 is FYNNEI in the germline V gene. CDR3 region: CASSLGQGVRLNQPQHF. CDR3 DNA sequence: TGTGCCAGCAGTCTAGGACAGGGGGTTAGGCTCAATCAGCCCCAGCATTTT.

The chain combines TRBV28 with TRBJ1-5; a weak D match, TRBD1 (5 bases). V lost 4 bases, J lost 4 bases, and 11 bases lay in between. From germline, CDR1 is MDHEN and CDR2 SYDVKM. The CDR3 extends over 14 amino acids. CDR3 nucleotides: TGTGCCAGCAGTTGGGGGATGAGGAATCAGCCCCAGCATTTT. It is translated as CASSWGMRNQPQHF.

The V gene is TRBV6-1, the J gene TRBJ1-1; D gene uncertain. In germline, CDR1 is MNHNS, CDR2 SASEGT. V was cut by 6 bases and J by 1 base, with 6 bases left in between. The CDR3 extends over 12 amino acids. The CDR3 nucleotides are TGTGCCAGCAGACAGTCGAACACTGAAGCTTTCTTT. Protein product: CASRQSNTEAFF.

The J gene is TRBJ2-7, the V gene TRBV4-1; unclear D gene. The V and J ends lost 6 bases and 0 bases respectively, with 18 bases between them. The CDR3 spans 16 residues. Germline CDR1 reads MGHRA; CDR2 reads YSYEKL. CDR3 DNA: TGCGCCAGCAGACAACAGACGAGTAGTATCTCCTACGAGCAGTACTTC. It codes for CASRQQTSSISYEQYF.